This T cell receptor (beta chain) is drawn from a study of technical replicates of blood from a few donors. The protocol was immunoSEQ multiplex PCR, while the TCRdb copy is restricted to in-frame clones and leaves out a portion. Found here are roughly 79,000 clones, nearly 97% of them singletons; the top ten hold roughly 0.37%. This clone was detected only once. From germline, CDR1 is LNHNV and CDR2 YYDKDF (reference sequence). V dropped 8 bases and J dropped 0 bases, with 11 bases sitting between them. This CDR3 region has 14 residues. Sequenced sample: T cells isolated from PBMCs. This chain uses TRBV15 with TRBJ2-1; D uncertain. The source of this sequence is a human donor in good health. The DNA for the CDR3 is TGTGCCACCGAATCCTTGAGCTCCTACAATGAGCAGTTCTTC. It encodes CATESLSSYNEQFF.